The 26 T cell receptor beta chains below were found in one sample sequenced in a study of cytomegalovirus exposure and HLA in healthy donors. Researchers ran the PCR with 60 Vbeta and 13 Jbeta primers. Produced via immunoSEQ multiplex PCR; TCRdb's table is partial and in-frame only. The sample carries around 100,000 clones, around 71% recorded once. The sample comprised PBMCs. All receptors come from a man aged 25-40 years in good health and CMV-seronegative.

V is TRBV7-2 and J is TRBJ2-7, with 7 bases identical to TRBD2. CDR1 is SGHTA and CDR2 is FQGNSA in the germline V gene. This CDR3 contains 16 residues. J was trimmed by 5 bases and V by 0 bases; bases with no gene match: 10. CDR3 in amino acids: CASSLAAGVLGNEQYF. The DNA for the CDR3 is TGTGCCAGCAGCTTAGCTGCGGGGGTCCTGGGGAACGAGCAGTACTTC. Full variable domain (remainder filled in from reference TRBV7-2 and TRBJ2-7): GAGVSQSPSNKVTEKGKDVELRCDPISGHTALYWYRQSLGQGLEFLIYFQGNSAPDKSGLPSDRFSAERTGGSVSTLTIQRTQQEDSAVYLCASSLAAGVLGNEQYFGPGTRLTVT.

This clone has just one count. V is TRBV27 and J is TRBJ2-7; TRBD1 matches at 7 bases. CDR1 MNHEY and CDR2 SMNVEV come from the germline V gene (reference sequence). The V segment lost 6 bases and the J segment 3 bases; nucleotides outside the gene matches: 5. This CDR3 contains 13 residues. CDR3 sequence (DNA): TGTGCCAGCAGAAGACAGGGCCTCTACGAGCAGTACTTC. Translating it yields CASRRQGLYEQYF.

CDR3 DNA sequence: TGTGCCAGTAGTATAGATCTGGAGGGGCACATGAACACTGAAGCTTTCTTT. Protein product: CASSIDLEGHMNTEAFF. This chain links TRBV19 with TRBJ1-1; a weak D match, TRBD1 (5 bases). The CDR3 runs 17 residues. V lost 0 bases and J lost 0, with 14 bases in between. Looked up from germline, CDR1 is LNHDA and CDR2 is SQIVND (reference sequence).

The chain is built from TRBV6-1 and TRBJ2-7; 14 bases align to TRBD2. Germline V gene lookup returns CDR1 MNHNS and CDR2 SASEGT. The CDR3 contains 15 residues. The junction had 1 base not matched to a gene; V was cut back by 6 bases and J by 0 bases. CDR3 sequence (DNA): TGTGCCAGCAGGGGACTAGCGGGGGACTCCTACGAGCAGTACTTC. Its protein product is CASRGLAGDSYEQYF.

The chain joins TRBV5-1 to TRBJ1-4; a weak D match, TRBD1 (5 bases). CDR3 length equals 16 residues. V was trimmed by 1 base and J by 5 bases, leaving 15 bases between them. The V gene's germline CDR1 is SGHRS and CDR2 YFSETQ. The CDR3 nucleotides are TGCGCCAGCAGCTTGAGGTGGGGGGGTCAGAATGAAAAACTGTTTTTT. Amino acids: CASSLRWGGQNEKLFF.

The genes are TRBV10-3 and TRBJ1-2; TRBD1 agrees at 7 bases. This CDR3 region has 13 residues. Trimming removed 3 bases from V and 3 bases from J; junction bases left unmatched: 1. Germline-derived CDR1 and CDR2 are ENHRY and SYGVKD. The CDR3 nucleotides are TGTGCCATCAGTGACGGGACAGACTATGGCTACACCTTC. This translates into CAISDGTDYGYTF.

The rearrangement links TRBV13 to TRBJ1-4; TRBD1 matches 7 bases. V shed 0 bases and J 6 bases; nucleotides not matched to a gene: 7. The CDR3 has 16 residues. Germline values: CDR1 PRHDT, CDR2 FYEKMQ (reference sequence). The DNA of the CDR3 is TGTGCCAGCAGCTTAGGCAACAGGGGCTGGGATGAAAAACTGTTTTTT. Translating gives CASSLGNRGWDEKLFF. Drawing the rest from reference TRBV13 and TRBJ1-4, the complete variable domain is AAGVIQSPRHLIKEKRETATLKCYPIPRHDTVYWYQQGPGQDPQFLISFYEKMQSDKGSIPDRFSAQQFSDYHSELNMSSLELGDSALYFCASSLGNRGWDEKLFFGSGTQLSVL.

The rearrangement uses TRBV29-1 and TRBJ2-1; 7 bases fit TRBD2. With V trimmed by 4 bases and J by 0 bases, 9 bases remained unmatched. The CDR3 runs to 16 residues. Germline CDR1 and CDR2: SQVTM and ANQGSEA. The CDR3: CSVGSREGISYNEQFF. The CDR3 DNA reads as TGCAGCGTTGGTTCCAGGGAGGGAATCTCCTACAATGAGCAGTTCTTC.

The CDR3 sequence is CASSWSPGNTEAFF. In DNA form, the CDR3 reads TGTGCCAGCAGTTGGAGCCCGGGAAACACTGAAGCTTTCTTT. The chain carries TRBV6-4 and TRBJ1-1, with D hard to call. Per germline, CDR1 MRHNA and CDR2 SNTAGT. Deletions cut 5 bases from V and 2 bases from J, with 12 bases between. The CDR3 covers 14 residues.

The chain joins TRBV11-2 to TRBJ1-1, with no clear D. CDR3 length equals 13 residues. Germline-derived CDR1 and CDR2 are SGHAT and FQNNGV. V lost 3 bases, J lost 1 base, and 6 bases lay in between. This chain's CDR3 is CASSFWQNTEAFF. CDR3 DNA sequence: TGTGCCAGCAGCTTCTGGCAGAACACTGAAGCTTTCTTT.

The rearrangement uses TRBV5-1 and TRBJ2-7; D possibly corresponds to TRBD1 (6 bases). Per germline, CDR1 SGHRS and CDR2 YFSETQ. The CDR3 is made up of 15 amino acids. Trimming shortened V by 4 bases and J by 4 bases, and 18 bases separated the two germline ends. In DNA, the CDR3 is TGCGCCAGCAGCCCCAGGGGAAACCAGGCGTACGAGCAGTACTTC. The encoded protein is CASSPRGNQAYEQYF.

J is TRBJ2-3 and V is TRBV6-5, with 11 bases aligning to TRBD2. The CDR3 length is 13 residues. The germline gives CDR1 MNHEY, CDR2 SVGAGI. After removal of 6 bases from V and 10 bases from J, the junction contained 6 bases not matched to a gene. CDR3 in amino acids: CASRFTSGGAQYF. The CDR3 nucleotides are TGTGCCAGCAGGTTTACTAGCGGGGGAGCGCAGTATTTT.

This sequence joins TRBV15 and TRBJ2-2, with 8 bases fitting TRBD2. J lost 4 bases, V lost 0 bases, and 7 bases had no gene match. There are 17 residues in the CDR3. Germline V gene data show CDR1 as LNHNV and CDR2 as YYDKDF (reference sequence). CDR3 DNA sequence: TGTGCCACCAGCAGAGAAATCTCAGCGGGAGCCACCGGGGAGCTGTTTTTT. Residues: CATSREISAGATGELFF. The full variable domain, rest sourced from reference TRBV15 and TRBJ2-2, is DAMVIQNPRYQVTQFGKPVTLSCSQTLNHNVMYWYQQKSSQAPKLLFHYYDKDFNNEADTPDNFQSRRPNTSFCFLDIRSPGLGDTAMYLCATSREISAGATGELFFGEGSRLTVL.

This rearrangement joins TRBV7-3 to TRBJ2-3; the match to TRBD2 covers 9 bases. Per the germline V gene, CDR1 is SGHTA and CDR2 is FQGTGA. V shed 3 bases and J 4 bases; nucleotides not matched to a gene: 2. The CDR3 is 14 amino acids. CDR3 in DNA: TGTGCCAGCAGCTTTAGCGGGAGTGCAGATACGCAGTATTTT. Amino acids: CASSFSGSADTQYF.

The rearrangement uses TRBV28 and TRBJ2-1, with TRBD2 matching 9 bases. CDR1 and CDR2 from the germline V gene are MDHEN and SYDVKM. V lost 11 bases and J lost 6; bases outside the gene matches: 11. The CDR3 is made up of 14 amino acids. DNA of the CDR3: TGTGCCTGGAAGGGGCTAGCGGGATCCAATGAGCAGTTCTTC. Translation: CAWKGLAGSNEQFF.

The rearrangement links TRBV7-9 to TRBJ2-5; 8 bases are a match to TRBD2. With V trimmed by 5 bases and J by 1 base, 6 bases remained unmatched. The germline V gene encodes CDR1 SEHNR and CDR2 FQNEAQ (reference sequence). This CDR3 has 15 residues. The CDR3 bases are TGTGCCAGCAGCCCGCGGGGGGCAGGCCAAGAGACCCAGTACTTC. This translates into CASSPRGAGQETQYF.

The CDR3, as DNA: TGTGCCAGCGGACGGCTGGCGGGAGGCTCAACCGGGGAGCTGTTTTTT. It encodes CASGRLAGGSTGELFF. V and J are TRBV2 and TRBJ2-2, with 8 positions matching TRBD2. This CDR3 comprises 16 residues. Losses at the gene ends were 8 bases for V and 5 bases for J; bases not matched to a gene: 13. CDR1 and CDR2 (germline): SNHLY, FYNNEI.

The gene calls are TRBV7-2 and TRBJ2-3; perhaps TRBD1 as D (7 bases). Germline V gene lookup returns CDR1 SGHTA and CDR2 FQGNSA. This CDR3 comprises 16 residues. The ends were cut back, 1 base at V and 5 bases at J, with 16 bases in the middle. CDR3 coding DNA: TGTGCCAGCAGCTTAGTAGGAGGGGGCGCGGTAGATACGCAGTATTTT. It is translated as CASSLVGGGAVDTQYF.

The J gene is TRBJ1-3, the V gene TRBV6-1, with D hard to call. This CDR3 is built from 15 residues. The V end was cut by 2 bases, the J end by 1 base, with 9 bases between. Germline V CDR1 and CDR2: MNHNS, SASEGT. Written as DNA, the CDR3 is TGTGCCAGCAGTGAAATTGAGCCTTCTGGAAACACCATATATTTT. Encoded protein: CASSEIEPSGNTIYF.

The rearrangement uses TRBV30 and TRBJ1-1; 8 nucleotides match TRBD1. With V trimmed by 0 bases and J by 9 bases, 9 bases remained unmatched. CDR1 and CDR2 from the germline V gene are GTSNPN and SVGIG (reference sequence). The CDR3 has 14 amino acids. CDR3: CAWSVGQGRNQAFF. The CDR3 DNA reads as TGTGCCTGGAGTGTCGGACAGGGAAGGAATCAAGCTTTCTTT.

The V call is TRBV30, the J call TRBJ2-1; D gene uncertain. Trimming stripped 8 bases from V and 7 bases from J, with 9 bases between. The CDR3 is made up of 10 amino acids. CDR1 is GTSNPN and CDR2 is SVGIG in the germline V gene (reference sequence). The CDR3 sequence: CAIALNEQFF. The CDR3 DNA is TGTGCCATAGCTCTGAATGAGCAGTTCTTC.

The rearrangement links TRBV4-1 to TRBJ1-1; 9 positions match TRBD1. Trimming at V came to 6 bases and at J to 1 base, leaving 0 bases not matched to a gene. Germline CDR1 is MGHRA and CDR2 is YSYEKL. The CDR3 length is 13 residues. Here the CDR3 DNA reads TGCGCCAGCAGGGGACAGGGGAACACTGAAGCTTTCTTT. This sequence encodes CASRGQGNTEAFF.

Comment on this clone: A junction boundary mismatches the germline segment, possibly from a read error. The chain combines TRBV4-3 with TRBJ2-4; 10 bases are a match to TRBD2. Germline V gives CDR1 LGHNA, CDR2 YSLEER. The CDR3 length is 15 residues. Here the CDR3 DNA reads TGCTCCAGCAGCCAATTCTGGACTAGCGGAAACATTCAGTACTTC. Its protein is CSSSQFWTSGNIQYF.

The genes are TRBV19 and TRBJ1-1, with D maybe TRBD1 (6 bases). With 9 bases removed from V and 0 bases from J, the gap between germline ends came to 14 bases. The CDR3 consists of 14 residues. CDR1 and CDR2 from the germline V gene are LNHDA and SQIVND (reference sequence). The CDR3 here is CASCQDSMNTEAFF. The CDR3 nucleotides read TGTGCCAGCTGTCAGGACAGCATGAACACTGAAGCTTTCTTT. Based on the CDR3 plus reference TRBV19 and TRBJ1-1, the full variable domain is DGGITQSPKYLFRKEGQNVTLSCEQNLNHDAMYWYRQDPGQGLRLIYYSQIVNDFQKGDIAEGYSVSREKKESFPLTVTSAQKNPTAFYLCASCQDSMNTEAFFGQGTRLTVV.

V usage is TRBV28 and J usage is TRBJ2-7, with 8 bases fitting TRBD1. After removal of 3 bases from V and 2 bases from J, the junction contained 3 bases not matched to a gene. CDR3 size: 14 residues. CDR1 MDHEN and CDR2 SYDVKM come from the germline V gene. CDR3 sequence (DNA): TGTGCCAGCAGTTTCGGGGACAGGACCTACGAGCAGTACTTC. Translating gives CASSFGDRTYEQYF. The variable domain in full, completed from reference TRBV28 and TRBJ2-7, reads DVKVTQSSRYLVKRTGEKVFLECVQDMDHENMFWYRQDPGLGLRLIYFSYDVKMKEKGDIPEGYSVSREKKERFSLILESASTNQTSMYLCASSFGDRTYEQYFGPGTRLTVT.

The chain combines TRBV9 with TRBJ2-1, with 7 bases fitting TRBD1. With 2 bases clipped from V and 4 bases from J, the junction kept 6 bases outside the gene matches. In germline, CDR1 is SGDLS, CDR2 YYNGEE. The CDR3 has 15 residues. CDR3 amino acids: CASSVGDSLYNEQFF. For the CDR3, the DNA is TGTGCCAGCAGCGTGGGGGACAGCTTATACAATGAGCAGTTCTTC.